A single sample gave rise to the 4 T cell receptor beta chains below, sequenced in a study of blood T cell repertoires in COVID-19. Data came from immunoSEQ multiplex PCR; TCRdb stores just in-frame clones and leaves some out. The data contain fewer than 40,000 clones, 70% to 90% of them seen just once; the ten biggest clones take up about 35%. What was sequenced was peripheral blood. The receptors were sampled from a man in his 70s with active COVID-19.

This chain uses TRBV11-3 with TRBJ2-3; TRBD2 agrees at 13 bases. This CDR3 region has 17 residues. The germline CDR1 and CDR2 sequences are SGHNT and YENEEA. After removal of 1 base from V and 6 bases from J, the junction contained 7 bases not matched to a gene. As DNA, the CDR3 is TGTGCCAGCAGCTTAGTTCCAACTAGCGGGGGGGTTGATACGCAGTATTTT. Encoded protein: CASSLVPTSGGVDTQYF.

The CDR3 is CASRGPLGETQYF. The CDR3 coding sequence is TGCGCCAGCAGGGGGCCTCTTGGGGAGACCCAGTACTTC. The chain carries TRBV10-2 and TRBJ2-5, with D tentatively TRBD1 (5 bases). The CDR3 totals 13 residues. V lost 6 bases to trimming and J lost 5 bases, with 13 bases between them. Germline V gives CDR1 WSHSY, CDR2 SAAADI.

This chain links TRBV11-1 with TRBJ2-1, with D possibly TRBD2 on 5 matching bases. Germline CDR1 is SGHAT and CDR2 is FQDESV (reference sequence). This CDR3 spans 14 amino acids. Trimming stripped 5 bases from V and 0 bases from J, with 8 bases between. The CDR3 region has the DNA TGTGCCAGCAGCCGAACTAGCTCCTACAATGAGCAGTTCTTC. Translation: CASSRTSSYNEQFF.

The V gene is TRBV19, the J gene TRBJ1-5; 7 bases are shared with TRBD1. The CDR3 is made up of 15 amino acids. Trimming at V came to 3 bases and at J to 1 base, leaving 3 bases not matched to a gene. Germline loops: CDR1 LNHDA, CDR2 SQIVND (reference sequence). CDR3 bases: TGTGCCAGTAGTATTGGACAGGCCAGCAATCAGCCCCAGCATTTT. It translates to CASSIGQASNQPQHF. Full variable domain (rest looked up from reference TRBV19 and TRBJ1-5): DGGITQSPKYLFRKEGQNVTLSCEQNLNHDAMYWYRQDPGQGLRLIYYSQIVNDFQKGDIAEGYSVSREKKESFPLTVTSAQKNPTAFYLCASSIGQASNQPQHFGDGTRLSIL.